This T cell receptor (beta chain) is drawn from a study of vaccination effects on CD4 cells after COVID-19. CDR3 length equals 13 residues. Germline V lookup: CDR1 SGHVS, CDR2 FQNEAQ. Trimming removed 5 bases from V and 5 bases from J; junction bases left unmatched: 4. In the ViraFEST assay, antigen-specific CD4+ clonotypes were identified by expansion after peptide-pool stimulation. Isolating CD4+ T cells followed approximately 10 days of culture. Wells containing two million PBMC each were cultured with roughly 10 IU/ml IL-2 and 10 ug/ml peptides. In the case of this clone: Its antigen is not identified.

Repertoires were generated with immunoSEQ multiplex PCR, while TCRdb's copy carries only in-frame clones and drops some. The table lists tens of thousands of clones, 70% to 75% of them singletons. The sequences come from CD4+ T cells from PBMCs cultured with HCoV-229E spike peptides, collected before COVID-19 vaccination. This rearrangement joins TRBV7-8 to TRBJ2-3, with 7 bases matching TRBD1. The TCR sequence derives from a human donor who received a COVID-19 vaccine. The CDR3 nucleotides read TGTGCCAGCAGCCCTCGACAGGGAGATACGCAGTATTTT. Its protein product is CASSPRQGDTQYF.